Shown below are 29 T cell receptor beta chains from a single sample sequenced in a study of cytomegalovirus exposure and HLA in healthy donors. Amplification used 60 Vbeta primers and 13 Jbeta primers. Measured with immunoSEQ multiplex PCR; TCRdb has only the in-frame clones, and not every one. Of about 100,000 clones in the sample, 75% were seen once. The sample comprised PBMCs. The origin of the receptors is a male donor in good health and CMV-seropositive.

The chain employs TRBV4-1 and TRBJ2-2, with D perhaps matching TRBD1 (5 bases). CDR3 length: 16 residues. V gave up 3 bases and J gave up 2 bases, with 13 bases separating them. From germline, CDR1 is MGHRA and CDR2 YSYEKL. CDR3 sequence: CASSHYDSRNTGELFF. In DNA, the CDR3 is TGCGCCAGCAGCCATTACGACAGCAGAAACACCGGGGAGCTGTTTTTT.

This chain links TRBV28 with TRBJ1-5; the D gene is possibly TRBD1 (6 bases). In germline, CDR1 is MDHEN, CDR2 SYDVKM. The CDR3 has 15 residues. V dropped 3 bases and J dropped 4 bases, with 13 bases sitting between them. In DNA, the CDR3 is TGTGCCAGCAGTTTTTCCAGGGGCGGAAATCAGCCCCAGCATTTT. The encoded protein is CASSFSRGGNQPQHF.

The J gene is TRBJ2-5, the V gene TRBV5-1, with 12 bases matching TRBD2. From germline, CDR1 is SGHRS and CDR2 YFSETQ. V lost 6 bases to trimming and J lost 5 bases; unmatched junction nucleotides: 5. This CDR3 has 14 amino acids. CDR3 in amino acids: CASKASGGAETQYF. The CDR3 bases are TGCGCCAGCAAGGCTAGCGGGGGGGCGGAGACCCAGTACTTC.

This clone was seen a handful of times. The chain carries TRBV19 and TRBJ2-3; D not resolved. Trimming left V 6 bases short and J 0 bases short, with 7 bases between. The CDR3 is 13 residues long. The germline gives CDR1 LNHDA, CDR2 SQIVND (reference sequence). The CDR3, as DNA: TGTGCCAGTAGCGTGACTAGCACAGATACGCAGTATTTT. This sequence encodes CASSVTSTDTQYF.

This clone was found once. This chain uses TRBV30 with TRBJ1-2; no clear D. The CDR3 extends over 13 amino acids. In germline, CDR1 is GTSNPN, CDR2 SVGIG (reference sequence). Trimming removed 0 bases at V and 5 bases at J, with 10 bases between. The CDR3 DNA sequence: TGTGCCTGGAGTGTTATTACAGTATATGGCTACACCTTC. This sequence encodes CAWSVITVYGYTF. Variable domain in full (rest from reference TRBV30 and TRBJ1-2): SQTIHQWPATLVQPVGSPLSLECTVEGTSNPNLYWYRQAAGRGLQLLFYSVGIGQISSEVPQNLSASRPQDRQFILSSKKLLLSDSGFYLCAWSVITVYGYTFGSGTRLTVV.

The chain couples TRBV5-1 to TRBJ2-2; tentatively, D is TRBD2 (5 bases). In germline, CDR1 is SGHRS, CDR2 YFSETQ. This CDR3 comprises 17 residues. Trimming shortened V by 0 bases and J by 0 bases, and 12 bases separated the two germline ends. CDR3 sequence reads: CASSLGRTLANTGELFF. The CDR3 nucleotides read TGCGCCAGCAGCTTGGGACGGACTCTCGCGAACACCGGGGAGCTGTTTTTT.

The chain couples TRBV7-2 to TRBJ2-5; 9 bases map to TRBD2. CDR3 size: 16 residues. J lost 5 bases, V lost 2 bases, and 9 bases had no gene match. CDR1 and CDR2 from the germline V gene are SGHTA and FQGNSA. The CDR3: CASSLRVAGALETQYF. In DNA, the CDR3 is TGTGCCAGCAGCTTAAGGGTAGCGGGGGCGCTGGAGACCCAGTACTTC.

The gene calls are TRBV30 and TRBJ2-3, with 7 bases fitting TRBD2. Germline V gene sequence: CDR1 GTSNPN, CDR2 SVGIG (reference sequence). The CDR3 loop spans 18 amino acids. The J segment lost 0 bases and the V segment lost 0 bases, leaving 12 bases of the junction unmatched. Written as DNA, the CDR3 is TGTGCCTGGAGTGTAATGGGCCCCCTAGCGGCTAGCACAGATACGCAGTATTTT. It yields the protein CAWSVMGPLAASTDTQYF.

This clone was observed once. The chain couples TRBV9 to TRBJ2-7; TRBD2 aligns across 7 bases. This CDR3 has 11 residues. V lost 7 bases and J lost 6; bases outside the gene matches: 4. CDR1 is SGDLS and CDR2 is YYNGEE in the germline V gene. The CDR3 is CASGGGCEQYF. CDR3 coding DNA: TGTGCCAGCGGGGGGGGTTGCGAGCAGTACTTC.

V usage is TRBV30 and J usage is TRBJ1-1; no reliable D call. Trimming stripped 8 bases from V and 8 bases from J, with 15 bases between. This CDR3 region has 11 residues. Germline lookup yields CDR1 GTSNPN and CDR2 SVGIG (reference sequence). The CDR3 protein is CARKEVCEAFF. The CDR3 DNA reads as TGTGCCCGGAAGGAGGTGTGCGAAGCTTTCTTT.

The chain has TRBV29-1 and TRBJ2-3, with a tentative D call TRBD2 (6 bases). There are 11 residues in the CDR3. Per the germline V gene, CDR1 is SQVTM and CDR2 is ANQGSEA. The ends were cut back, 2 bases at V and 7 bases at J, with 7 bases in the middle. The CDR3 loop reads CSVERGNTQYF. For the CDR3, the DNA is TGCAGCGTTGAACGGGGGAATACGCAGTATTTT.

The DNA for the CDR3 is TGTGCCAGCAGCCAAGTAGGGGACATTGCCTATGGCTACACCTTC. As protein: CASSQVGDIAYGYTF. The chain combines TRBV4-2 with TRBJ1-2, with a weak D call TRBD1 (6 bases). Trimming stripped 1 base from V and 4 bases from J, with 13 bases between. The CDR3 consists of 15 residues. The germline gives CDR1 LGHNA, CDR2 YNFKEQ.

The chain links TRBV7-3 to TRBJ2-1; 10 nucleotides line up with TRBD2. CDR3 length equals 14 residues. The ends lost 3 bases at V and 7 bases at J; junction bases unmatched: 3. CDR1 and CDR2 from the germline V gene are SGHTA and FQGTGA. Written as DNA, the CDR3 is TGTGCCAGCAGCTTGAGCGGGGGGGTGAATGAGCAGTTCTTC. Protein: CASSLSGGVNEQFF.

This rearrangement joins TRBV30 to TRBJ1-3; possible D gene TRBD1, 6 bases. The CDR3 is 14 residues long. V was shortened by 8 bases and J by 0 bases, with 14 bases between the two germline ends. Per germline, CDR1 GTSNPN and CDR2 SVGIG (reference sequence). The CDR3 region is CAGRGGASGNTIYF. DNA for the CDR3: TGTGCCGGCCGGGGGGGCGCCTCTGGAAACACCATATATTTT.

This clone was found a few times. The rearrangement joins TRBV13 to TRBJ2-1, with a possible D match to TRBD1 (6 bases). V shed 5 bases and J shed 11 bases, with 7 bases lying between them. Germline CDR1 is PRHDT and CDR2 is FYEKMQ (reference sequence). There are 10 residues in the CDR3. This CDR3 reads CASSGQKQFF. In DNA form, the CDR3 reads TGTGCCAGCAGCGGACAGAAGCAGTTCTTC.

The chain couples TRBV28 to TRBJ1-2, with no clear D. The CDR3 has 14 amino acids. Per the germline V gene, CDR1 is MDHEN and CDR2 is SYDVKM. Trimming removed 8 bases at V and 3 bases at J, with 16 bases between. The DNA of the CDR3 is TGTGCCAGCTCCTCTTCAGTTGCGGACTATGGCTACACCTTC. Protein sequence: CASSSSVADYGYTF.

The genes are TRBV19 and TRBJ2-5; a possible D gene is TRBD2 (5 bases). V was shortened by 4 bases and J by 4 bases, with 13 bases between the two germline ends. CDR1 and CDR2 (germline): LNHDA, SQIVND (reference sequence). The CDR3 length is 14 residues. The CDR3 DNA follows: TGTGCCAGTAGTAAAACCGGGAATCGAGAGACCCAGTACTTC. It specifies CASSKTGNRETQYF.

This chain connects TRBV2 to TRBJ2-7; 7 bases agree with TRBD1. V shed 9 bases, J shed 1 base, and the junction held 12 bases outside the gene matches. CDR3 length: 15 amino acids. Per the germline V gene, CDR1 is SNHLY and CDR2 is FYNNEI. DNA of the CDR3: TGTGCCAGGAGGGACCCGGGACAGCCTTCCTACGAGCAGTACTTC. Encoded protein: CARRDPGQPSYEQYF.

The gene calls are TRBV30 and TRBJ2-7, with D perhaps matching TRBD1 (6 bases). Trimming removed 5 bases at V and 2 bases at J, with 28 bases between. This CDR3 has 18 amino acids. Germline V lookup: CDR1 GTSNPN, CDR2 SVGIG (reference sequence). In nucleotides, the CDR3 is TGTGCCTGGGACAGGCCCGTTAGTGGGAGTGGGGCAACCTACGAGCAGTACTTC. Protein: CAWDRPVSGSGATYEQYF.

The genes are TRBV11-3 and TRBJ2-5, with D unresolved. CDR3 length: 11 amino acids. Germline-derived CDR1 and CDR2 are SGHNT and YENEEA. V gave up 4 bases and J gave up 3 bases, with 3 bases separating them. The CDR3 nucleotides read TGTGCCAGCAGCTCCAAAGAGACCCAGTACTTC. Its translation: CASSSKETQYF.

The chain combines TRBV10-3 with TRBJ2-2; the D gene is possibly TRBD1 (5 bases). The germline gives CDR1 ENHRY, CDR2 SYGVKD. CDR3 length equals 14 residues. Trimming shortened V by 7 bases and J by 5 bases, and 14 bases separated the two germline ends. This chain's CDR3 is CAITPSTETGELFF. The DNA of the CDR3 is TGTGCCATCACCCCCTCGACAGAGACCGGGGAGCTGTTTTTT.

The chain carries TRBV10-3 and TRBJ2-1; 8 bases are a match to TRBD2. Germline lookup yields CDR1 ENHRY and CDR2 SYGVKD. This CDR3 spans 13 amino acids. J was trimmed by 15 bases and V by 0 bases; bases with no gene match: 7. The CDR3 region has the DNA TGTGCCATCAGTGAGTCGGTTCCGGGGGGGACGTTCTTC. It is translated as CAISESVPGGTFF.

This chain connects TRBV18 to TRBJ2-7, with 7 bases lining up with TRBD1. Germline CDR1 reads KGHSH; CDR2 reads LQKENI. The length of the CDR3 is 15 residues. Losses at the gene ends were 0 bases for V and 3 bases for J; bases not matched to a gene: 5. In nucleotides, the CDR3 is TGTGCCAGCTCACCACCTTCTTCAGGGGGCTACGAGCAGTACTTC. Translated: CASSPPSSGGYEQYF.

The CDR3 region has the DNA TGTGCCAGCAGCCCCGGGACAGGGCGACTCGACGAGCAGTACTTC. This sequence encodes CASSPGTGRLDEQYF. The chain carries TRBV5-4 and TRBJ2-7, with 9 bases identical to TRBD1. This CDR3 has 15 amino acids. The V gene's germline CDR1 is SGHNT and CDR2 YYREEE (reference sequence). With V trimmed by 4 bases and J by 5 bases, 10 bases remained unmatched.

The chain joins TRBV6-4 to TRBJ2-5; 11 nucleotides match TRBD1. Germline V gene data show CDR1 as MRHNA and CDR2 as SNTAGT. The CDR3 length is 14 residues. Trimming cost V 7 bases and J 3 bases; bases outside gene matches: 4. Here the CDR3 DNA reads TGTGCCAGCAATGGGACAGGGGGAAAAGAGACCCAGTACTTC. Its translation: CASNGTGGKETQYF.

CDR3 loop: CASSPTGYEQYF. DNA for the CDR3: TGTGCCAGCAGCCCGACTGGATACGAGCAGTACTTC. The chain combines TRBV5-4 with TRBJ2-7; D is uncertain. The CDR3 contains 12 residues. V gave up 4 bases and J gave up 4 bases, with 9 bases separating them. From germline, CDR1 is SGHNT and CDR2 YYREEE (reference sequence).

This chain connects TRBV2 to TRBJ2-3; D is uncertain. This CDR3 comprises 14 residues. Trimming cost V 6 bases and J 0 bases, with 10 bases left between them. CDR1 is SNHLY and CDR2 is FYNNEI in the germline V gene. DNA of the CDR3: TGTGCCAGCAGCCCGACTGATAGCACAGATACGCAGTATTTT. Translation gives CASSPTDSTDTQYF.

The chain joins TRBV27 to TRBJ1-1; no clear D gene. CDR3 size: 12 residues. The V end was cut by 3 bases, the J end by 7 bases, with 9 bases between. Germline CDR1 is MNHEY and CDR2 is SMNVEV (reference sequence). CDR3 bases: TGTGCCAGCAGTTTCTTGGGAGGTGAAGCTTTCTTT. Translated: CASSFLGGEAFF.

The rearrangement uses TRBV15 and TRBJ2-1; weak D call: TRBD1 (5 bases). This CDR3 is built from 17 residues. Per germline, CDR1 LNHNV and CDR2 YYDKDF (reference sequence). Trimming took 0 bases from V and 10 from J, leaving 22 bases between them. For the CDR3, the DNA is TGTGCCACCAGCAGAGACACTACAGGTAGCTTTGCCTACGAGCAGTTCTTC. Protein sequence: CATSRDTTGSFAYEQFF.